The entry that follows covers one T cell receptor (beta chain) sequence. What antigen it recognizes has not been identified. No much larger clone exists at a distance of one base, and base qualities are not known. This sample is part of a study of Graves' ophthalmopathy and Graves' hyperthyroidism (dated by TCRdb to the late 2010s). Concerning the study at large: Hyperthyroidism was considered stable if no progression to ophthalmopathy occurred within 18 months of follow-up. TCR beta repertoire signatures were used to distinguish Graves' ophthalmopathy from Graves' hyperthyroidism and to predict progression to ophthalmopathy. In total, around 140 blood samples were TCR-sequenced: 43 ophthalmopathy, approximately 75 hyperthyroidism and some 17 hyperthyroidism-to-ophthalmopathy patients. To explore V-J signatures distinguishing ophthalmopathy from hyperthyroidism, a discovery set of under 110 patients (more than 40 ophthalmopathy, around 55 stable hyperthyroidism) was enrolled. An independent validation cohort was composed of roughly 19 hyperthyroidism patients and roughly 16 patients who later progressed from hyperthyroidism to ophthalmopathy. In roughly 6 hyperthyroidism patients, the T-cell repertoire of thyroid tissue was compared with the T-cell repertoire of blood. After sampling, hyperthyroidism patients received methimazole starting at 30 mg daily, and ophthalmopathy patients received high-dose intravenous methylprednisolone.

Inclusive of the bounding cysteine and phenylalanine, the CDR3 is 13 residues long. Only the CDR3 portion is preserved as DNA: 39 bases, with reading frame beginning at the first base. Looking up the germline V gene yields CDR1 SQVTM and CDR2 ANQGSEA. V has 7 bases trimmed and J has 7 bases trimmed; junction bases matching no gene number 12. Hyperthyroidism patients were newly diagnosed, with disease duration under 2 months, and aged 18 to 65 years. Anyone with other autoimmune diseases, uncontrolled infections, pregnancy or lactation was excluded from the study. Diagnosis relied on clinical symptoms, serum thyroxine, TRAb, thyroid ultrasound and orbital computed tomography. Trizol reagent was used to extract the total RNA, and its quality was then checked on an Agilent 2100 Bioanalyzer. What the work shows at the level of the full study, not this receptor alone: In validation, the model predicted ophthalmopathy progression with over 60% sensitivity and 72.22% specificity; some 13 predicted patients were CT-confirmed with GO in a median of approximately six months. Most expanded thyroid clonotypes with frequency above 0.001 were also detected in blood, suggesting blood repertoires may reflect the thyroid immune response. Sample size was not predetermined statistically, and investigators were not blinded to group allocation. The 13-signature model separated ophthalmopathy from stable hyperthyroidism with over 85% sensitivity and about 81% specificity in cross-validation, and 80%/75% in the test set.

For repertoire sequencing, TCR beta CDR3 regions were amplified from RNA transcripts. HTBI primers and the Qiagen OneStep RT-PCR kit were used in a first-round RT-PCR, which was followed by a second-round multiplex PCR, size selection and purification. Libraries were sequenced on an Illumina HiSeq2000 using paired-end 100 bp reads. Under the source paper's analysis protocol: SOAPnuke was used to process the reads, removing any read that contained adapters or uncalled bases, had a mean Phred below 15, or lacked an exact match to the constant primer or identifier. COPE v1.2.5 was used to merge high-quality paired reads. Unique nucleotide sequences were defined as clonotypes and aligned to IMGT TRB V, D and J references using MiTCR v1.1. Analysis was restricted to V-J combinations with a frequency above 0.0001, which covered 98% to 99.2% of repertoires. A TCR clonal expansion and chaos score per V-J combination was defined as the ratio of F50 clonal expansion to chaos observed in the TCRdist matrix. Welch's t-statistics and random forest were used to reduce features to some 13 V-J combinations, which were fed into a naive Bayes classifier. Thyroid-blood repertoire similarity was quantified with the Morisita-Horn index. TCRdb trimmed the raw reads at Q25, called clones with MiXCR and kept productive beta chains. Rows matching on CDR3 protein sequence are summarized as one entry with the most common DNA and genes. TCRdb assigned the V and J calls; the authors' analysis was not used. The sample table holds 900,000 to 1,200,000 distinct CDR3 sequences, of which roughly 35% were seen once. The ten largest clones add up to around 10% of the sample.

The sequenced sample consisted of peripheral blood or thyroid tissue (not recorded which). The sequence was obtained from an adult man with Graves' hyperthyroidism. This sequence uses TRBV29-1 and TRBJ2-5; a stretch of 7 junction bases matches TRBD1. The sequenced DNA: TGCAGCGCTTTAACAGGGGAACGGAGGACCCAGTACTTC. This codes for CSALTGERRTQYF. With all but the CDR3 taken from the reference TRBV29-1 and TRBJ2-5 genes, the full variable domain is: SAVISQKPSRDICQRGTSLTIQCQVDSQVTMMFWYRQQPGQSLTLIATANQGSEATYESGFVIDKFPISRPNLTFSTLTVSNMSPEDSSIYLCSALTGERRTQYFGPGTRLLVL.